The 2 T cell receptor beta chains below were found in one sample sequenced in a study of T-cell memory formation after mild COVID-19. In TCRdb, the 5' RACE reads were re-called with MiXCR into one record per CDR3 protein. This sample yields under 110,000 distinct CDR3 sequences, of which 9.5% to 15% are seen a single time; around 25% belongs to the top ten. Sequenced sample: PBMCs or a T cell subset sorted from them (not recorded which). Every receptor here comes from an adult woman who had mild COVID-19 (a few samples of this study predate the infection). Cell type and time point are not known.

This clonotype came up a few times. The chain links TRBV7-8 to TRBJ2-7, with D tentatively TRBD1 or TRBD2 (5 bases each). The CDR3 contains 15 residues. The germline CDR1 and CDR2 sequences are SGHVS and FQNEAQ. The V end was cut by 1 base, the J end by 3 bases, with 13 bases between. CDR3 nucleotide sequence: TGTGCCAGCAGCTTAGAAAGGGACCCCTTCTACGAGCAGTACTTC. Encoded protein: CASSLERDPFYEQYF.

The sample holds a few counts of this clonotype. The chain is built from TRBV5-1 and TRBJ2-3, with TRBD1 matching 7 bases. The CDR3 is 15 amino acids. The germline V gene has CDR1 SGHRS and CDR2 YFSETQ. V lost 1 base and J lost 0; bases outside the gene matches: 2. Written as DNA, the CDR3 is TGCGCCAGCAGCTTGCTGGGACAGAGCACAGATACGCAGTATTTT. Protein product: CASSLLGQSTDTQYF. Using reference TRBV5-1 and TRBJ2-3 for the parts outside the CDR3, the full variable domain is KAGVTQTPRYLIKTRGQQVTLSCSPISGHRSVSWYQQTPGQGLQFLFEYFSETQRNKGNFPGRFSGRQFSNSRSEMNVSTLELGDSALYLCASSLLGQSTDTQYFGPGTRLTVL.